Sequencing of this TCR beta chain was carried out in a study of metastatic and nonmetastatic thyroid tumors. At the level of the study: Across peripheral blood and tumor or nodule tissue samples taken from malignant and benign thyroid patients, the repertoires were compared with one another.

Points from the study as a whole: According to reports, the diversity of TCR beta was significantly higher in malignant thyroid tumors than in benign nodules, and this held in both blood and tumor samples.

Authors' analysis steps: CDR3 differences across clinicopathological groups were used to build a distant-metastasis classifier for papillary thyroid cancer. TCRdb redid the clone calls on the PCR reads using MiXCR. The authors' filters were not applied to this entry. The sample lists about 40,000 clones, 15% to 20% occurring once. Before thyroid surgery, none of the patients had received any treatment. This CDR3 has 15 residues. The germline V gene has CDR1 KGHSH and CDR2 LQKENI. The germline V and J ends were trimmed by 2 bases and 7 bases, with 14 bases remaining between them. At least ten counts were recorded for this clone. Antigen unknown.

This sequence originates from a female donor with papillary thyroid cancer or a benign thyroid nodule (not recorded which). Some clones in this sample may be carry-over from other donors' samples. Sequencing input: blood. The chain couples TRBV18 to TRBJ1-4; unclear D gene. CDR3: CASSPADLLGEKLFF. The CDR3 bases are TGTGCCAGCTCACCAGCGGACCTGCTAGGTGAAAAACTGTTTTTT.